Listed below are T cell receptor beta chains from one sample, sequenced in a study of T-cell reconstitution after alpha-beta-depleted transplantation in children. TCRdb itself ran the PCR reads through MiXCR, one entry per CDR3 protein. The table records 440,000 or so distinct CDR3 sequences, 43% of them present only once. This sample comprised PBMCs, obtained before TCRalphabeta/CD19-depleted stem cell transplant. The receptors were sampled from a girl aged 2 to 9 with aplastic anemia, due to receive a stem cell transplant. Each CDR3 is given with its conserved first and last residue. Fields, in order: J gene, clone size, V gene, D gene, CDR3 DNA, CDR3 protein. D genes are given only for firm matches. Not all rows give a size; the values are once, few, many and, for expanded clones, a class.

J: TRBJ2-7; size: many; V: TRBV20-1; D: .; DNA: TGCAGTGCTAGTGACCGGTACGAGCAGTACTTC; CDR3: CSASDRYEQYF
J: TRBJ1-4; size: .; V: TRBV5-1; D: .; DNA: TGCGCCAGCAGCTCGGATCAGGGAGGTGAAAAACTGTTTTTT; CDR3: CASSSDQGGEKLFF
J: TRBJ2-3; size: few; V: TRBV5-1; D: .; DNA: TGCGCCAGCAGCTTGGATACGTGGGGCACAGATACGCAGTATTTT; CDR3: CASSLDTWGTDTQYF
J: TRBJ2-3; size: .; V: TRBV7-2; D: .; DNA: TGTGCCAGCAGCTTATTTGGCATGGGAGAGTATACGCAGTATTTT; CDR3: CASSLFGMGEYTQYF
J: TRBJ2-3; size: many; V: TRBV12-3/TRBV12-4; D: .; DNA: TGTGCCAGCAGTTTAGAGGGAGCGGCAGATACGCAGTATTTT; CDR3: CASSLEGAADTQYF
J: TRBJ1-2; size: few; V: TRBV12-3/TRBV12-4; D: .; DNA: TGTGCCAGCAGCCAGAATTTTATGGGGCAGGATGGCTACACCTTC; CDR3: CASSQNFMGQDGYTF
J: TRBJ2-3; size: .; V: TRBV20-1; D: TRBD2; DNA: TGCAGTGTGGGGGGACTAGTGTCCCCAGATACGCAGTATTTT; CDR3: CSVGGLVSPDTQYF
J: TRBJ2-5; size: few; V: TRBV7-7; D: .; DNA: TGTGCTAGCAGCTTAGAGTTAGTCTCGGGGACCCAGTACTTC; CDR3: CASSLELVSGTQYF
J: TRBJ1-2; size: .; V: TRBV5-1; D: TRBD1; DNA: TGCGCCAGCAGGGACAGGGGGCTGGTCGATGGCTACACCTTC; CDR3: CASRDRGLVDGYTF
J: TRBJ1-1; size: few; V: TRBV6-5; D: .; DNA: TGTGCCAGCAGTTGGAACTTGGGACGTCTGAACACTGAAGCTTTCTTT; CDR3: CASSWNLGRLNTEAFF
J: TRBJ1-2; size: .; V: TRBV27; D: TRBD1; DNA: TGTGCCAGCAGATGGACAGGGCCCTCCCCCTATGGCTACACCTTC; CDR3: CASRWTGPSPYGYTF
J: TRBJ2-1; size: .; V: TRBV5-1; D: .; DNA: TGCGCCAGCAGCTGGGACTCCCCTCCAGCGGATGAGCATTTCTTC; CDR3: CASSWDSPPADEHFF
J: TRBJ2-2; size: .; V: TRBV18; D: .; DNA: TGTGCCAGCTCACCTACAGTAGACGCGAACACCGGGGAGCTGTTTTTT; CDR3: CASSPTVDANTGELFF
J: TRBJ2-5; size: .; V: TRBV12-3/TRBV12-4; D: .; DNA: TGTGCCAGCAGTTCAGGACCTTTAGAGACCCAGTACTTC; CDR3: CASSSGPLETQYF
J: TRBJ2-7; size: .; V: TRBV29-1; D: TRBD1; DNA: TGCAGCGTCGGACAGGAGTCCTACGAGCAGTACTTC; CDR3: CSVGQESYEQYF
J: TRBJ2-7; size: many; V: TRBV4-2; D: TRBD2; DNA: TGTGCCAGCAGGAATGGACTAGCGGGGTCCTACGAGCAGTACTTC; CDR3: CASRNGLAGSYEQYF
J: TRBJ1-1; size: .; V: TRBV18; D: TRBD1; DNA: TGTGCCAGCTCACCAAGGCAGGGGGCGCAAAGGACTGAAGCTTTCTTT; CDR3: CASSPRQGAQRTEAFF
J: TRBJ1-4; size: .; V: TRBV3-1; D: .; DNA: TGTGCCAGCAGCCCGTGGGGAAGTGAAAAACTGTTTTTT; CDR3: CASSPWGSEKLFF
J: TRBJ2-7; size: many; V: TRBV9; D: .; DNA: TGTGCCAGCAGCTTACGGGACGGCTCCTACGAGCAGTACTTC; CDR3: CASSLRDGSYEQYF
J: TRBJ2-1; size: few; V: TRBV20-1; D: TRBD2; DNA: TGCAGTGGCCGAAGGCTAGCGGAGTGGAATGAGCAGTTCTTC; CDR3: CSGRRLAEWNEQFF
J: TRBJ2-1; size: .; V: TRBV27; D: .; DNA: TGTGCCAGCAGTCAACACCCGGGACAACAGTTCTTC; CDR3: CASSQHPGQQFF
J: TRBJ1-4; size: few; V: TRBV20-1; D: .; DNA: TGCAGTGCTATTGGGGTGGACGCAACTAATGAAAAACTGTTTTTT; CDR3: CSAIGVDATNEKLFF
J: TRBJ2-1; size: .; V: TRBV14; D: .; DNA: TGTGCCAGCAGCCAACGGGAGTCCTTCCATGAGCAGTTCTTC; CDR3: CASSQRESFHEQFF